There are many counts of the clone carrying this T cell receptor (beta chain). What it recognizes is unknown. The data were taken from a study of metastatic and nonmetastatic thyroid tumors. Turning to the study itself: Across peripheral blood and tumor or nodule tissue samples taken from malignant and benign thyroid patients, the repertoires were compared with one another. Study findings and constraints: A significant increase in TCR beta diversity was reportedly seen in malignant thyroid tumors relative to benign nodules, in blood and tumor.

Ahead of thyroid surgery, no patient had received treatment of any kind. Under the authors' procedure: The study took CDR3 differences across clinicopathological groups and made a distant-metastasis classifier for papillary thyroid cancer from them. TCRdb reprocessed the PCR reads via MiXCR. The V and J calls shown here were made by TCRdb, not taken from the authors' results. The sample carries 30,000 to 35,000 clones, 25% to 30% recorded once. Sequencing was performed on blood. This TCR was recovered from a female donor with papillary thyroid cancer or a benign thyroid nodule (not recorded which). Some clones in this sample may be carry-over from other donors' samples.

The CDR3, as DNA: TGCGCCAGCAGCCACGAGACTAGCGATACCTACGAGCAGTACTTC. This encodes CASSHETSDTYEQYF. The V gene is TRBV4-1, the J gene TRBJ2-7; 8 positions match TRBD2. CDR1 MGHRA and CDR2 YSYEKL come from the germline V gene. This CDR3 region has 15 residues. V gave up 3 bases and J gave up 2 bases; unmatched junction bases: 6.